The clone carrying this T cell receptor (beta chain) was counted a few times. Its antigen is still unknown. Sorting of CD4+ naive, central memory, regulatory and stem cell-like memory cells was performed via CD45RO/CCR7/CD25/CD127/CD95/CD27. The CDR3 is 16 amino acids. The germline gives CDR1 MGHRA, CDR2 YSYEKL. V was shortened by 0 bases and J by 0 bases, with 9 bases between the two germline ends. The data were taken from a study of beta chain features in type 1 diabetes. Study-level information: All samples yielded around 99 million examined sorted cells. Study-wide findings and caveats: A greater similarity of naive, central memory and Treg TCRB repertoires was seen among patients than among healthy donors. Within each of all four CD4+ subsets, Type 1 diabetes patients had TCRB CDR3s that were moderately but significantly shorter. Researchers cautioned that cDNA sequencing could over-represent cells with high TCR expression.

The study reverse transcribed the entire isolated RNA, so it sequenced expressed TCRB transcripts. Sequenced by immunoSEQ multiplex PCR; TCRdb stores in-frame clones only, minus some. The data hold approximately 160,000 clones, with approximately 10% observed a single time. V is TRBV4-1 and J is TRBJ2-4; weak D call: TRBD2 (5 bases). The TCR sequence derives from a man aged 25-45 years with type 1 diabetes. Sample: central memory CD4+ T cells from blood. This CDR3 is CASSQDLSGAKNIQYF. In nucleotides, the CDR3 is TGCGCCAGCAGCCAAGATCTGAGCGGAGCCAAAAACATTCAGTACTTC.